This TCR beta chain came from a study of early stage breast cancer tumors. Per germline, CDR1 KGHSH and CDR2 LQKENI. V was clipped by 4 bases and J by 2 bases; unmatched bases: 9. The CDR3 spans 17 residues. TCRdb's copy holds only in-frame clones and misses some; the assay was immunoSEQ multiplex PCR. Among some 30,000 clones, approximately 85% were seen once, and the ten largest hold less than 9.5%. This sequence was found in a person between 50 and 60 years old with breast cancer. The sample comprised blood. This chain links TRBV18 with TRBJ2-7, with 12 bases aligning to TRBD2. DNA of the CDR3: TGTGCCAGCTCACACAGAGGGACTAGCGGGCTACCCTACGAGCAGTACTTC. Translated: CASSHRGTSGLPYEQYF. Drawing the rest from reference TRBV18 and TRBJ2-7, the complete variable domain is NAGVMQNPRHLVRRRGQEARLRCSPMKGHSHVYWYRQLPEEGLKFMVYLQKENIIDESGMPKERFSAEFPKEGPSILRIQQVVRGDSAAYFCASSHRGTSGLPYEQYFGPGTRLTVT.